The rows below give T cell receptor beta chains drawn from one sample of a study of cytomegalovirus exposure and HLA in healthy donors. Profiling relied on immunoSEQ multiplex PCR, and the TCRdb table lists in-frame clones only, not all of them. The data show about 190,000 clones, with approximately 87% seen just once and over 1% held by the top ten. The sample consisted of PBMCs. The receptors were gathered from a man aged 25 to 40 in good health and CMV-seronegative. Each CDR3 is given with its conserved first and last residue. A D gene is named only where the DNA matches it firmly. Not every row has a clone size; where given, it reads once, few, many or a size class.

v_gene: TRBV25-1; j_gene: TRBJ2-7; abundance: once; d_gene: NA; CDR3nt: TGTGCCAGCAGTGAGGGAGGCTACTCCTACGAGCAGTACTTC; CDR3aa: CASSEGGYSYEQYF
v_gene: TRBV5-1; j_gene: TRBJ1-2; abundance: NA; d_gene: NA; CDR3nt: TGCGCCAGCAGCTCAACTCAGGCGGGGGGCTACACCTTC; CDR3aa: CASSSTQAGGYTF
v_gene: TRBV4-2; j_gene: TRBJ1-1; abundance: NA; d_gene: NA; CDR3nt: TGTGCCAGCAGCCAAGGGGGGGAGTACACTGAAGCTTTCTTT; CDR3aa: CASSQGGEYTEAFF
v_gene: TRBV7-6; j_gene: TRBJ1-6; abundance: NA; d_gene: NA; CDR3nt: TGTGCCAGCAGCTTAGCGCAGGGTGGTAATTCACCCCTCCACTTT; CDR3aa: CASSLAQGGNSPLHF
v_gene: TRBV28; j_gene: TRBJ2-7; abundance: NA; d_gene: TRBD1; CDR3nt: TGTGCCAGCAGTTCCGCTATGGGACAGGAATACGAGCAGTACTTC; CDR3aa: CASSSAMGQEYEQYF
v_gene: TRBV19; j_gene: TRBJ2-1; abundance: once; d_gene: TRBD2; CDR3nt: TGTGCCAGTACCACTAGCGGCAATGAGCAGTTCTTC; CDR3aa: CASTTSGNEQFF
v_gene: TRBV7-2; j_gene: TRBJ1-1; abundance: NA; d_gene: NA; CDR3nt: TGTGCCAGCAGCAAAAGCGCTGGGTTCGACACTGAAGCTTTCTTT; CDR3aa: CASSKSAGFDTEAFF
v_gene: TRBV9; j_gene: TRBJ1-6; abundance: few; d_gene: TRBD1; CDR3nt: TGTGCCAGCAGCGTGGGACAGAATAATTCACCCCTCCACTTT; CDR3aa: CASSVGQNNSPLHF
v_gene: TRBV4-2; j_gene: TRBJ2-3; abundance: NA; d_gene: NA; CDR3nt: TGTGCCAGCAGCCAAGAGAGGGCAGGGGATGCCACAGATACGCAGTATTTT; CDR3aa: CASSQERAGDATDTQYF
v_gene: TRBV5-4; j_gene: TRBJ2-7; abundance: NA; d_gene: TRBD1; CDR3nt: TGTGCCAGCAGCGCAACACTGACAGGGGCCTACGAGCAGTACTTC; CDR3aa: CASSATLTGAYEQYF
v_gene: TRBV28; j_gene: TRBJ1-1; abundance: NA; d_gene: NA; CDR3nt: TGTGCCAGCAGTTTATCTTATCAGTTGGTAACGGGGAACACTGAAGCTTTCTTT; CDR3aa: CASSLSYQLVTGNTEAFF
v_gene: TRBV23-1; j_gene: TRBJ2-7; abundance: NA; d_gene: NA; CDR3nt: TGCGCCAGCAGTCAATCGGCACCGACCTACGAGCAGTACTTC; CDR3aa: CASSQSAPTYEQYF
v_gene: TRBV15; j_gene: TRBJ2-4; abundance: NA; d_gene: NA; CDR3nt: TGTGCCACCAGCAGAGATTGGGCCGGAAGGGGAGGTGCGGCCAAAAACATTCAGTACTTC; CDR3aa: CATSRDWAGRGGAAKNIQYF
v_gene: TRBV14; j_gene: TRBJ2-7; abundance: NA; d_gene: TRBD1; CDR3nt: TGTGCCAGCAGCCCCCGGACAGGGGGCTTTAACGAGCAGTACTTC; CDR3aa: CASSPRTGGFNEQYF
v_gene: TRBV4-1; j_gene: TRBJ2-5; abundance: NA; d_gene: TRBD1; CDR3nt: TGCGCCAGCAGCCAAGATCAGGGGAGGGAACAGGGGGCGCGGGAGACCCAGTACTTC; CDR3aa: CASSQDQGREQGARETQYF
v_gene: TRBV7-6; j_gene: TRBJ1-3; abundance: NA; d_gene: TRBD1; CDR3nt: TGTGCCAGCAGCCCGTGGAACCGAGGGACAGTGAAGGCCGGAAACACCATATATTTT; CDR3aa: CASSPWNRGTVKAGNTIYF
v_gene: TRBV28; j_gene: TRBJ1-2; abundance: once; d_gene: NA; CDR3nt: TGTGCCAGCAGTTTCAGGGCCACTGGCTACACCTTC; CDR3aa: CASSFRATGYTF
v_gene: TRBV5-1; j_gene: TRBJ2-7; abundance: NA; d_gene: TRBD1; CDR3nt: TGCGCCAGCAGCCCCGGACAGGCCCTTCCTGGCGAGCAGTACTTC; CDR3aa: CASSPGQALPGEQYF
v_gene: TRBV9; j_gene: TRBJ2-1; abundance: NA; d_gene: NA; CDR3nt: TGTGCCAGCAGCGTAGCTCAGGTAAACTACAATGAGCAGTTCTTC; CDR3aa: CASSVAQVNYNEQFF
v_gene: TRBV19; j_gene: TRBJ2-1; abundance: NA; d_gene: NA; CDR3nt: TGTGCCAGTACAGACTTTATGGTGAGTGAGCAGTTCTTC; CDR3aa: CASTDFMVSEQFF
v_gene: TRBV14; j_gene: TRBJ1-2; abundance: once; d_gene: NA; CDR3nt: TGTGCCAGCCCGGCAGGGTGCGACTATGGCTACACCTTC; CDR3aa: CASPAGCDYGYTF
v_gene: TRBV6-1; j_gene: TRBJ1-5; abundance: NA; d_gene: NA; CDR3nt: TGTGCCAGCTCCGGGGAGGGGATGTGGCCCCAGCATTTT; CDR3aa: CASSGEGMWPQHF
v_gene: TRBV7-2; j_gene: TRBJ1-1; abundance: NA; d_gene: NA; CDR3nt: TGTGCCAGCAGCTTTCAGGCGAACACTGAAGCTTTCTTT; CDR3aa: CASSFQANTEAFF
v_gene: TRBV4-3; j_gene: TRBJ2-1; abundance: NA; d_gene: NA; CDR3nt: TGCGCCAGCAGCCAAGAAGGGCGGGGTTACAATGAGCAGTTCTTC; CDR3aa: CASSQEGRGYNEQFF
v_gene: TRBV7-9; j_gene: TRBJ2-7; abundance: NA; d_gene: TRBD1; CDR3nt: TGTGCCAGCAGCTCCAAAAACCGACAGGGTGACTACGAGCAGTACTTC; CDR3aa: CASSSKNRQGDYEQYF
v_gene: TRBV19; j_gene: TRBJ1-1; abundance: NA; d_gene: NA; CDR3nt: TGTGCCAGTAGTATGGGGGCCGGACTGAACACTGAAGCTTTCTTT; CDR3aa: CASSMGAGLNTEAFF
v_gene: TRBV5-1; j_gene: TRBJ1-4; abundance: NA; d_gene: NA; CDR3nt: TGCGCCAGCTTTACAGGTCCGGGTAGTGAAAAACTGTTTTTT; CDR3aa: CASFTGPGSEKLFF
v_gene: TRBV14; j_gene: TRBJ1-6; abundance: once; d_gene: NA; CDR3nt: TGTGCCAGCAGCCTGGGGCAGGCAAGCTCCTATAATTCACCCCTCCACTTT; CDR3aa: CASSLGQASSYNSPLHF
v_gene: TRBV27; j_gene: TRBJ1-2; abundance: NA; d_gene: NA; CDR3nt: TGTGCCAGCAGTTTAGGGAGTGGGAGTAAAGGCTACACCTTC; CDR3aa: CASSLGSGSKGYTF
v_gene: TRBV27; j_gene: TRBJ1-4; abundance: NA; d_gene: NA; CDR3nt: TGTGCCAGCAGTTTAGACGGGATCCCAACTAATGAAAAACTGTTTTTT; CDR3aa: CASSLDGIPTNEKLFF
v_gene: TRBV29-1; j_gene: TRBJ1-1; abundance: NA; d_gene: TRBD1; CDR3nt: TGCAGCGTTGACCCCCCGACAGGGGTTGTGATGAACACTGAAGCTTTCTTT; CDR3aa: CSVDPPTGVVMNTEAFF
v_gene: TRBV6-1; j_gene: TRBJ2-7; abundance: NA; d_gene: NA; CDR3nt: TGTGCCAGCAGTGCCTGGGGGGAGACTAATGAGCAGTACTTC; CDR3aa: CASSAWGETNEQYF
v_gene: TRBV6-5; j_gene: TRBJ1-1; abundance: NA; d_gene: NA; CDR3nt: TGTGCCAGCAGTTACTCGGGGGGTGGGGCCACTGAAGCTTTCTTT; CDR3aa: CASSYSGGGATEAFF
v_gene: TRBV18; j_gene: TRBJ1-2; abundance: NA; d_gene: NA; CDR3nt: TGTGCCAGCTCACCGCCAGGGTCCTCTAGCTATGGCTACACCTTC; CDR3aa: CASSPPGSSSYGYTF
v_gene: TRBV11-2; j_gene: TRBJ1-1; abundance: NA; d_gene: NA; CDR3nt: TGTGCCAGCAGCTTAGACAGGGAAGCTTTCTTT; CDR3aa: CASSLDREAFF
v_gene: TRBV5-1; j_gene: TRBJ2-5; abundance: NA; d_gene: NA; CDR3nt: TGCGCCAGCAGCTTGGCTAGGCGGAGCCAAGAGACCCAGTACTTC; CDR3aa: CASSLARRSQETQYF
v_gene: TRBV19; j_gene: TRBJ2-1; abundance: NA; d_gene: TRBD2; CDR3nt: TGTGCCAGTAGTATGGGATCGGGGGGGGGCAATGAGCAGTTCTTC; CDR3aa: CASSMGSGGGNEQFF
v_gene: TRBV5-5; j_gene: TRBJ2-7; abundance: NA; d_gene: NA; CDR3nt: TGTGCCAGCAGCTTGGGACAGTTGAACTACGAGCAGTACTTC; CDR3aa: CASSLGQLNYEQYF
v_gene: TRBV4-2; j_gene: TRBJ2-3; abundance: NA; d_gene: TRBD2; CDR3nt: TGTGCCAGCAGCCCCAATCCGACTAGCCCGGATACGCAGTATTTT; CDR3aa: CASSPNPTSPDTQYF
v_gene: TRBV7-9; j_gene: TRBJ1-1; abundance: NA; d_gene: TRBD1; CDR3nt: TGTGCCAGCAGCCCAACCGGGACAGGGAACACTGAAGCTTTCTTT; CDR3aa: CASSPTGTGNTEAFF
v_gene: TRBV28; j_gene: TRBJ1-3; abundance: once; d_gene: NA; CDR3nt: TGTGCCAGCACCAGCGACTCTGGAAACACCATATATTTT; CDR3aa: CASTSDSGNTIYF